This T cell receptor (beta chain) appears in the sequencing data of a study of glioma-infiltrating T cells. Study observations and caveats: Only very few CDR3 sequences appeared in both tissue and blood.

Amplification of TCR alpha and beta CDR3 regions from RNA used iRepertoire nested multiplex PCR. MiXCR, applied by TCRdb to the multiplex PCR reads, yields one record per CDR3 protein. The profile covers approximately 90,000 distinct CDR3 sequences, with about a quarter appearing a single time and over 5% taken by the ten largest. Details on this clonotype: The target antigen is unknown. A much larger clone lies one base from this, so it may be a read error.

This TCR came from a human donor with low-grade glioma or glioblastoma, undergoing nonglioma brain surgery, or in good health (not recorded which). Input material: glioma tissue, nonneoplastic brain tissue, or PBMCs (not recorded which).

This CDR3 is CTSSPANEQYF. The CDR3 DNA reads as TGTACCAGCAGTCCCGCTAACGAGCAGTACTTC. This rearrangement joins TRBV7-9 to TRBJ2-7; D unclear. The CDR3 sequence is 11 residues long. Germline V gives CDR1 SEHNR, CDR2 FQNEAQ (reference sequence).